This T cell receptor (beta chain) stems from a study of vaccination and CD4 T cells after COVID-19. Overall study: Median draw time for post-COVID samples was more than 80 days post-diagnosis (range 35 to 161). The stimulus for the cells was overlapping spike peptides derived from SARS-CoV-2, HCoV-NL63, HCoV-OC43 and HCoV-229E.

Remarks on this clonotype: The antigen is unknown.

The Oncomine TCR Beta short-read assay was what sequenced the DNA obtained from cultured CD4+ T cells. TCRdb reanalysed the PCR reads using MiXCR and keeps one entry per CDR3 protein. The table records about 11,000 distinct CDR3 sequences, roughly 50% of them present only once. Specified treatment: approximately nine-day PBMC culture with coronavirus spike peptide pools or control peptides (ViraFEST assay). ViraFEST enlarged antigen-specific T cell populations with peptide pools and afterwards sequenced TCRs. CDR3 length: 13 residues. Germline CDR1 is MDHEN and CDR2 is SYDVKM. Trimming pared 6 bases from V and 0 bases from J, leaving 6 bases between.

Sequencing was carried out using CD4+ T cells from blood, cultured in vitro. This clonotype was obtained from a human donor who had recovered from COVID-19. J is TRBJ1-5 and V is TRBV28; no reliable D call. CDR3 nucleotide sequence: TGTGCCAGCAGAGTCGATAGCAATCAGCCCCAGCATTTT. Protein sequence: CASRVDSNQPQHF.